One sample yielded the 18 T cell receptor beta chains listed below, sequenced in a study of CD8 T cells in Susac syndrome. A quantity of roughly 0.5 to 1 ug RNA underwent reverse transcription using random hexamers. TCRdb re-derived calls from the immunoSEQ multiplex PCR reads in MiXCR, one entry per CDR3 protein. Of about 130,000 distinct CDR3 sequences in the sample, under 95% were seen once. Sequencing was done on a sample of CD8+ T cells from PBMCs. The origin of the receptors is a human donor with multiple sclerosis.

The chain carries TRBV4-1 and TRBJ1-2, with D unresolved. Germline CDR1 reads MGHRA; CDR2 reads YSYEKL. This CDR3 is 15 amino acids long. Trimming cost V 3 bases and J 4 bases, with 15 bases left between them. The CDR3 nucleotides are TGCGCCAGCAGCCAGGATGCCTGGCGGATCTATGGCTACACCTTC. Encoded protein: CASSQDAWRIYGYTF.

The V gene is TRBV30, the J gene TRBJ1-2; D is unclear. The CDR3 is 11 residues long. Looked up from germline, CDR1 is GTSNPN and CDR2 is SVGIG (reference sequence). With 0 bases removed from V and 6 bases from J, the gap between germline ends came to 5 bases. CDR3 protein: CAWSVGNGYTF. Here the CDR3 DNA reads TGTGCCTGGAGTGTAGGGAATGGCTACACCTTC.

J is TRBJ2-3 and V is TRBV3-1, with 7 bases that match TRBD2. With 3 bases clipped from V and 7 bases from J, the junction kept 13 bases outside the gene matches. CDR1 and CDR2 (germline): LGHDT, YNNKEL (reference sequence). This CDR3 is 16 amino acids long. Written as DNA, the CDR3 is TGTGCCAGCAGCCACTACGGAGGGCTAGCGGCATATACGCAGTATTTT. It yields the protein CASSHYGGLAAYTQYF.

The V and J genes are TRBV7-9 and TRBJ2-3; 7 bases are shared with TRBD2. Germline CDR1 and CDR2: SEHNR and FQNEAQ (reference sequence). V lost 5 bases and J lost 3; bases outside the gene matches: 8. This CDR3 comprises 15 residues. The CDR3 spells CASSPTMGGTDTQYF. The CDR3, as DNA: TGTGCCAGCAGCCCCACGATGGGGGGGACAGATACGCAGTATTTT.

This clonotype has only a few counts. The J gene is TRBJ2-2, the V gene TRBV5-4, with 13 bases that match TRBD2. The germline V gene has CDR1 SGHNT and CDR2 YYREEE (reference sequence). The CDR3 runs to 17 residues. Germline trimming cut 6 bases from V and 5 bases from J; bases unmatched to any gene: 10. The CDR3 spells CASNPGLAGTRTGELFF. DNA of the CDR3: TGTGCCAGCAACCCGGGACTAGCGGGAACGAGGACCGGGGAGCTGTTTTTT.

This chain joins TRBV6-2 or TRBV6-3 and TRBJ2-2, with D possibly being TRBD1 (6 bases). CDR3 length equals 15 residues. The V end was cut by 5 bases, the J end by 2 bases, with 12 bases between. Germline CDR1 and CDR2: MNHEY and SVGEGT. Here the CDR3 DNA reads TGTGCCAGCAGTCCTGGGACAACTAACACCGGGGAGCTGTTTTTT. Amino acid sequence: CASSPGTTNTGELFF.

The chain is built from TRBV5-6 and TRBJ1-1; D call uncertain. The CDR3 has 12 residues. Deletions cut 2 bases from V and 3 bases from J, with 5 bases between. The germline gives CDR1 SGHDT, CDR2 YYEEEE. CDR3 in DNA: TGTGCCAGCAGCTTTGTGTACACTGAAGCTTTCTTT. It is translated as CASSFVYTEAFF. The entire variable domain, with the rest obtained from reference TRBV5-6 and TRBJ1-1, is as follows: DAGVTQSPTHLIKTRGQQVTLRCSPKSGHDTVSWYQQALGQGPQFIFQYYEEEERQRGNFPDRFSGHQFPNYSSELNVNALLLGDSALYLCASSFVYTEAFFGQGTRLTVV.

For the CDR3, the DNA is TGCAGCGTTGATTACGCCGGGATCTACACAGATACGCAGTATTTT. Translation gives CSVDYAGIYTDTQYF. The chain has TRBV29-1 and TRBJ2-3, with a weak D call TRBD2 (5 bases). Germline assignment: CDR1 SQVTM and CDR2 ANQGSEA. Trimming shortened V by 3 bases and J by 2 bases, and 15 bases separated the two germline ends. The CDR3 contains 15 residues.

The sample holds one count of this clonotype. The chain recombines TRBV29-1 with TRBJ2-1, with D possibly TRBD1 on 5 matching bases. Germline V gives CDR1 SQVTM, CDR2 ANQGSEA. The CDR3 extends over 17 amino acids. The ends were cut back, 8 bases at V and 6 bases at J, with 29 bases in the middle. The CDR3 loop is CSLTGPQGPPAGNEQFF. In DNA, the CDR3 is TGCAGCTTGACGGGCCCCCAGGGCCCCCCGGCCGGCAATGAGCAGTTCTTC.

The rearrangement uses TRBV6-5 and TRBJ1-5, with D possibly TRBD1 on 5 matching bases. The V and J ends lost 2 bases and 4 bases respectively, with 12 bases between them. This CDR3 region has 15 residues. CDR1 is MNHEY, CDR2 SVGAGI, per germline. The CDR3 protein is CASSYGHGNNQPQHF. DNA for the CDR3: TGTGCCAGCAGTTACGGACACGGAAATAATCAGCCCCAGCATTTT.

This clonotype was found once. This chain connects TRBV13 to TRBJ2-7; maybe TRBD1 (6 bases). CDR1 is PRHDT, CDR2 FYEKMQ, per germline (reference sequence). The V gene lost 5 bases and the J gene lost 5 bases, with 13 bases spanning the gap. This CDR3 is 13 amino acids long. CDR3 residues: CASSPGDSDEQYF. The CDR3 DNA follows: TGTGCCAGCAGCCCAGGGGATTCGGACGAGCAGTACTTC.

J is TRBJ2-1 and V is TRBV7-3; 12 bases fit TRBD2. CDR1 SGHTA and CDR2 FQGTGA come from the germline V gene. After removal of 2 bases from V and 8 bases from J, the junction contained 7 bases not matched to a gene. The CDR3 length is 16 residues. CDR3 loop: CASSLWVLAGGDEQFF. CDR3 bases: TGTGCCAGCAGCTTATGGGTCCTAGCGGGAGGGGATGAGCAGTTCTTC.

V is TRBV4-3 and J is TRBJ2-1, with a tentative D call TRBD2 (6 bases). There are 16 residues in the CDR3. From germline, CDR1 is LGHNA and CDR2 YSLEER. V lost 6 bases, J lost 3 bases, and 18 bases lay in between. The CDR3 sequence: CASRHDPADYYNEQFF. In DNA form, the CDR3 reads TGCGCCAGCAGGCATGACCCCGCGGACTACTACAATGAGCAGTTCTTC.

This clonotype was observed a single time. The genes are TRBV27 and TRBJ2-5; 10 positions match TRBD2. The CDR3 loop spans 15 amino acids. Unmatched junction bases numbered 11, after V lost 8 bases and J lost 5 bases. Looked up from germline, CDR1 is MNHEY and CDR2 is SMNVEV (reference sequence). The CDR3 DNA follows: TGTGCCAGCCGTAGGGCTAGCGGGAGTTCGGAGACCCAGTACTTC. Translating it yields CASRRASGSSETQYF.

The chain joins TRBV10-1 to TRBJ2-2; weak D call: TRBD2 (5 bases). The CDR3 extends over 13 amino acids. CDR1 is WNHNN and CDR2 is SYGVQD in the germline V gene (reference sequence). V lost 8 bases and J lost 2, with 9 bases in between. CDR3 DNA: TGCGCCAGCGGGGAGATAAACACCGGGGAGCTGTTTTTT. Translation gives CASGEINTGELFF.

This chain uses TRBV7-2 with TRBJ2-7; TRBD1 might be the D (6 bases). The CDR3 contains 15 residues. CDR1 is SGHTA and CDR2 is FQGNSA in the germline V gene. Trimming shortened V by 5 bases and J by 3 bases, and 17 bases separated the two germline ends. The CDR3, as DNA: TGTGCCAGCAGCGTCTACAGGGTTTCTTTCTACGAGCAGTACTTC. It yields the protein CASSVYRVSFYEQYF. Looking up the rest from reference TRBV7-2 and TRBJ2-7 gives the full variable domain: GAGVSQSPSNKVTEKGKDVELRCDPISGHTALYWYRQSLGQGLEFLIYFQGNSAPDKSGLPSDRFSAERTGGSVSTLTIQRTQQEDSAVYLCASSVYRVSFYEQYFGPGTRLTVT.

V gene TRBV7-2 combines with J gene TRBJ2-7, with D perhaps matching TRBD2 (6 bases). The CDR3 runs 16 residues. The V gene's germline CDR1 is SGHTA and CDR2 FQGNSA. With 5 bases removed from V and 3 bases from J, the gap between germline ends came to 20 bases. The CDR3 loop reads CASSRGTAATIYEQYF. CDR3 in DNA: TGTGCCAGCAGCCGAGGGACTGCAGCCACTATCTACGAGCAGTACTTC.

The chain combines TRBV30 with TRBJ1-5; D is unclear. The germline V gene has CDR1 GTSNPN and CDR2 SVGIG (reference sequence). V gave up 5 bases and J gave up 7 bases, with 9 bases separating them. This CDR3 region has 11 residues. The CDR3 here is CAWGVGQPQHF. The CDR3 nucleotides read TGTGCCTGGGGGGTGGGCCAGCCCCAGCATTTT. The full variable domain, rest sourced from reference TRBV30 and TRBJ1-5, is SQTIHQWPATLVQPVGSPLSLECTVEGTSNPNLYWYRQAAGRGLQLLFYSVGIGQISSEVPQNLSASRPQDRQFILSSKKLLLSDSGFYLCAWGVGQPQHFGDGTRLSIL.